This is a list of T cell receptor beta chains from one sample in a study of shared clonotypes between healthy human individuals. The table came from immunoSEQ multiplex PCR; TCRdb's copy has only in-frame clones and leaves some out. The sample carries approximately 2.5 million clones, under 95% recorded once. Sequencing was done on a sample of naive CD4+ T cells from PBMCs. Every receptor here comes from a man aged 18 to 29 in good health. Some clones in this sample may be carry-over from other donors' samples. The CDR3 runs from the conserved cysteine through the conserved F or W. The D gene is left open where the match is weak. The size field is filled for only some rows; it gives once, few, many or a size class.

v_gene	abundance	j_gene	d_gene	CDR3nt	CDR3aa
TRBV4-3	.	TRBJ2-1	TRBD2	TGCGCCAGCAGCCAACTGACTAGCATCACGGGGGACAATGAGCAGTTCTTC	CASSQLTSITGDNEQFF
TRBV2	.	TRBJ2-6	.	TGTGCCACCGGCCCAGGCCCCAATTCTGGGGCCAACGTCCTGACTTTC	CATGPGPNSGANVLTF
TRBV2	.	TRBJ2-7	.	TGTGCCAGCAGGGCGGAGTCCTACGAGCAGTACTTC	CASRAESYEQYF
TRBV21-1	.	TRBJ2-7	.	TGTGCCAAACCCTGGGCCATTACAAGCCCATCCTACGAGCAGTACTTC	CAKPWAITSPSYEQYF
TRBV5-1	.	TRBJ2-1	.	TGCGCCAGCAGCTGGGCCCGGGGCATTGAGCAGTTCTTC	CASSWARGIEQFF
TRBV18	.	TRBJ2-2	.	TGTGCCAGCTCCCCCTACGGCCGCGGGCCTAACACCCGGGAGCTGTTTTTT	CASSPYGRGPNTRELFF
TRBV19	.	TRBJ1-1	.	TGTGCCAGTAGTATAGTTCGGCCGGGATCGACCACCTCGAACACTGAAGCTTTCTTT	CASSIVRPGSTTSNTEAFF
TRBV5-1	.	TRBJ2-5	.	TGCGCCAGCAGCTTGGTCAGCACCCAAGAGACCCAGTACTTC	CASSLVSTQETQYF
TRBV18	.	TRBJ1-1	.	TGTGCCAGCTCATTCGCCAGGACTGAGAACACTGAAGCTTTCTTT	CASSFARTENTEAFF
TRBV18	.	TRBJ1-2	.	TGTGCCAGCTCACCCCTAGGGGAAACAGGATATGGCTACACCTTC	CASSPLGETGYGYTF
TRBV28	.	TRBJ1-5	.	TGTGCCAGCAGCTGGGACAACCTCCAGCATTTT	CASSWDNLQHF
TRBV11-2	.	TRBJ1-2	.	TGTGCCAGCAGCCCCCTGACAGGCGGTAACTATGGCTACACCTTC	CASSPLTGGNYGYTF
TRBV5-1	.	TRBJ2-1	.	TGCGCCAGCAGCTTGGCCGAATTATTGAGCTACAATGAGCAGTTCTTC	CASSLAELLSYNEQFF
TRBV30	.	TRBJ2-7	.	TGTGCCTTCCGCCTAGGAGGGAGGTACGAGCAGTACTTC	CAFRLGGRYEQYF
TRBV28	.	TRBJ2-2	TRBD1	TGTGCCAGCAGTTTACTTCCGGGACAGGGAAAAGGCGGGGAGCTGTTTTTT	CASSLLPGQGKGGELFF
TRBV5-4	.	TRBJ2-6	.	TGTGCCAGCAGCACCCAGGGCGTTGGTGGGGCCAACGTCCTGACTTTC	CASSTQGVGGANVLTF
TRBV20-1	few	TRBJ2-7	.	TGCAGTGCTAGTCGAGGAGAGCAGTACTTC	CSASRGEQYF
TRBV7-2	.	TRBJ1-1	.	TGTGCCAGCAGCTTAATCGGGGGGCGATGGACTGAAGCTTTCTTT	CASSLIGGRWTEAFF
TRBV27	.	TRBJ1-2	.	TGTGCCAGCAGTCTAAACCCGGGACGGGCCTATGGCTACACCTTC	CASSLNPGRAYGYTF
TRBV5-1	.	TRBJ2-3	.	TGCGCCAGCAGCTTGGCCGGCACGGCGGGAGATACGCAGTATTTT	CASSLAGTAGDTQYF
TRBV20-1	.	TRBJ2-2	.	TGCAGTGCTAGAGATGGGGGGGAGCTGTTTTTT	CSARDGGELFF
TRBV7-9	.	TRBJ2-7	TRBD2	TGTGCCAGCAGCTCCTGGACTAGCGGGAGCCCCGAGCAGTACTTC	CASSSWTSGSPEQYF
TRBV7-3	few	TRBJ1-1	.	TGTGCCAGCAGCTTAAAGGGCGGAAGAACTGAAGCTTTCTTT	CASSLKGGRTEAFF
TRBV2	.	TRBJ1-5	TRBD1	TGTGCCAGCAGCGGACAGGGTTTCCGTAATCAGCCCCAGCATTTT	CASSGQGFRNQPQHF
TRBV7-6	.	TRBJ2-7	.	TGTGCCAGCAGCTTATATATTCTCGGGGAGCAGTACTTC	CASSLYILGEQYF
TRBV5-4	.	TRBJ2-7	.	TGTGCCAGCAAGGAGGGTCTTAACTCCTACGAGCAGTACTTC	CASKEGLNSYEQYF
TRBV9	.	TRBJ2-1	.	TGTGCCAGCAGCGTAGCTGTAGGGCAGGGTCATTACAATGAGCAGTTCTTC	CASSVAVGQGHYNEQFF
TRBV7-7	.	TRBJ2-1	TRBD2	TGTGCCAGCAGCCCGCTGGGACTAGCGGGAAGCAATGAGCAGTTCTTC	CASSPLGLAGSNEQFF
TRBV7-2	.	TRBJ2-5	TRBD1	TGTGCCAGCAGCTTAGCCGGGACAGGAAGGGAGACCCAGTACTTC	CASSLAGTGRETQYF
TRBV20-1	.	TRBJ2-7	.	TGCAGTGCAGAGACGGCCTACGAGCAGTACTTC	CSAETAYEQYF
TRBV20-1	.	TRBJ2-7	.	TGCAGTGCTAGGGGACGCTACGAGCAGTACTTC	CSARGRYEQYF
TRBV2	.	TRBJ1-4	.	TGTGCCAGCAGTGAAAGAGACCCTAATGAAAAACTGTTTTTT	CASSERDPNEKLFF
TRBV7-2	.	TRBJ2-1	.	TGTGCCAGCAGCTTAATCGCTAGCCGAAACTACAATGAGCAGTTCTTC	CASSLIASRNYNEQFF
TRBV28	.	TRBJ2-7	TRBD1	TGTGCCAGCAGACAACGACAGGGGGCCTCCTACGAGCAGTACTTC	CASRQRQGASYEQYF
TRBV19	.	TRBJ1-5	.	TGTGCCACCCGGGGGACATTCAATCAGCCCCAGCATTTT	CATRGTFNQPQHF
TRBV30	.	TRBJ1-5	.	TGTGCCTGGACACAAGGGTTTAGCAATCAGCCCCAGCATTTT	CAWTQGFSNQPQHF
TRBV28	.	TRBJ2-7	.	TGTGCCAGTCTCGGACAGCCCTACGAGCAGTACTTC	CASLGQPYEQYF